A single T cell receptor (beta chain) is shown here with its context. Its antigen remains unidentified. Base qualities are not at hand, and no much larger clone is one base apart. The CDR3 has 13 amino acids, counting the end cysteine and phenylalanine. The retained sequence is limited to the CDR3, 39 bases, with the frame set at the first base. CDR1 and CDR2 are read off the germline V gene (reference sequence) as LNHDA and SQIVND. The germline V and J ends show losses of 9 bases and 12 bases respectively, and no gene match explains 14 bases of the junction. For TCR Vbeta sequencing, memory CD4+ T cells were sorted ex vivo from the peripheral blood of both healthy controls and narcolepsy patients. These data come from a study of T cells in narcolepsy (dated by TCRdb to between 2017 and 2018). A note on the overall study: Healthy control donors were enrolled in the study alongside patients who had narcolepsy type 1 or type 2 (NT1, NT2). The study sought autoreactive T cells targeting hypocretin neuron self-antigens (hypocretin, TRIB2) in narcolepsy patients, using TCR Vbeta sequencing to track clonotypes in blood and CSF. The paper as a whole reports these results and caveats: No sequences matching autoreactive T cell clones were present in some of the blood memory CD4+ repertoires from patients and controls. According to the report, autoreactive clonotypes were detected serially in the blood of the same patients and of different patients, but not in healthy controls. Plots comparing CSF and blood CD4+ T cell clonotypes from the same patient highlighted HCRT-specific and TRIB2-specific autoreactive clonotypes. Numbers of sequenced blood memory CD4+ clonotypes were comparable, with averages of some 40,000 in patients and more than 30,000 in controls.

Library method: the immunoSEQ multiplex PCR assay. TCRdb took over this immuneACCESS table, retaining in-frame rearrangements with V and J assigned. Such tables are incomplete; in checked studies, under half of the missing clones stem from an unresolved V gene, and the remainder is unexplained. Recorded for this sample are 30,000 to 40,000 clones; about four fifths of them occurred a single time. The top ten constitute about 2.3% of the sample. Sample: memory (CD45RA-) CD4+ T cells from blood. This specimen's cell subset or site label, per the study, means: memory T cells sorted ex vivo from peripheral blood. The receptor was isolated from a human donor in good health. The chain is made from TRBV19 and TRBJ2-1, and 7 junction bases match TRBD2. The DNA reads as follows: TGTGCCAGGGACGTTTTGGGGAGGGTGACGCAGTTCTTC. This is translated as CARDVLGRVTQFF.